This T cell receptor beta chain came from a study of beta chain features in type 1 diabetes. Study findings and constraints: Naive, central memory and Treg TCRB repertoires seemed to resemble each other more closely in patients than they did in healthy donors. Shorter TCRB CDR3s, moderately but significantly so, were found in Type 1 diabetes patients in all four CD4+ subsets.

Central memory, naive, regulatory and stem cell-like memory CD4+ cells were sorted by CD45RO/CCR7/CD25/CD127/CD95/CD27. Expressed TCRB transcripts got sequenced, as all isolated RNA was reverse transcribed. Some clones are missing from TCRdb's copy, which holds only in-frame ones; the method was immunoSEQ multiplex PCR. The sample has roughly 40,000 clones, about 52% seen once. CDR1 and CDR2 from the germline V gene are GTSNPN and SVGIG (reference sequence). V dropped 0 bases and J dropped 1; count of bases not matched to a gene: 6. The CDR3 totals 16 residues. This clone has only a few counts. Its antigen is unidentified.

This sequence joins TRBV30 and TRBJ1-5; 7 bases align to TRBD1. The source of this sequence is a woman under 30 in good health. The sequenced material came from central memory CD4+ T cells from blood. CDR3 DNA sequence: TGTGCCTGGAGTGTACAGGGGATGGTAAGCAATCAGCCCCAGCATTTT. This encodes CAWSVQGMVSNQPQHF.